This T cell receptor beta chain was recovered during a study of graft-versus-host responses after intestinal transplantation. Study details: As for transplant type, recipients had multivisceral, liver-intestinal, or isolated intestinal grafts. Anti-thymocyte globulin served as induction for all recipients, who then took tacrolimus and steroids for three to four years.

Profiling relied on immunoSEQ multiplex PCR, and the TCRdb table lists in-frame clones only, not all of them. This table has 90,000 to 120,000 clones, 87% appearing once. Study-wide findings and caveats: Ileal or blood samples showed some GvH clones first, and such clones were also found in recipient marrow. Declines in HvG clones occurring early post-transplant were associated with peak circulating GvH clone levels.

Points on this clone: Antigen unknown.

CDR3 length: 15 residues. The germline V gene encodes CDR1 SEHNR and CDR2 FQNEAQ (reference sequence). The trim removed 3 bases at V and 3 bases at J, leaving 6 bases unmatched. The rearrangement joins TRBV7-9 to TRBJ2-7, with 9 bases aligning to TRBD1. The sequence derives from a human donor who was the organ donor for an intestinal transplant. The specimen comprised unstimulated CD4+ T cells sorted from spleen or lymph node cells, sampled before transplant. CDR3 nucleotide sequence: TGTGCCAGCAGCTTTGGGACAGGGATCTTCTACGAGCAGTACTTC. This codes for CASSFGTGIFYEQYF. Full variable domain (outside the CDR3, taken from reference TRBV7-9 and TRBJ2-7): DTGVSQNPRHKITKRGQNVTFRCDPISEHNRLYWYRQTLGQGPEFLTYFQNEAQLEKSRLLSDRFSAERPKGSFSTLEIQRTEQGDSAMYLCASSFGTGIFYEQYFGPGTRLTVT.